This paragraph covers one TCR beta chain sequence. Its antigen remains unknown. The method was immunoSEQ multiplex PCR; TCRdb's version includes in-frame clones alone and lacks a portion of them. Of 120,000 or so clones listed, about nine tenths are singletons. CDR3 size: 13 residues. CDR1 is MGHDK, CDR2 SYGVNS, per germline. Trimming cost V 2 bases and J 15 bases; bases outside gene matches: 9. This sample stems from a study of T cell responses to AZD1222 COVID-19 vaccine. Study in general: Investigators merged groups given second doses at roughly 4 or roughly 12 weeks. General study points: At baseline, just a handful of AZD1222 recipients tested seropositive. After the peak T cell response, and only then, were repertoires sampled. Compared with day 0, the breadth and depth of the Spike-specific TCR repertoire rose significantly after two doses of AZD1222.

V is TRBV25-1 and J is TRBJ2-1, with 8 bases fitting TRBD1. The input for sequencing was peripheral blood, taken on day 0 of AZD1222 vaccination. The TCR was taken from an adult in good health. The CDR3 DNA is TGTGCCAGCAGTGAAGGACAGGGTCTAAGAGGGTTCTTC. Its translation is CASSEGQGLRGFF.